A selection of T cell receptor beta chains follows, all from one sample in a study of OX40 agonist ivuxolimab in advanced cancers. Sequencing was performed with immunoSEQ multiplex PCR; in TCRdb, only in-frame clones are kept and a portion is missing. This table has more than 45,000 clones, about 81% appearing once. The starting material was CD4+ or CD8+ T cells sorted from blood, obtained in a trial of the OX40 agonist ivuxolimab. These receptors all stem from an adult with an advanced solid tumor such as melanoma, head and neck, liver or kidney cancer. Both conserved end residues are part of each CDR3. D genes are given only for firm matches. Size is omitted from some rows. Given values are once, few, many or a class for expanded clones.

v_gene	j_gene	len	abundance	d_gene	CDR3aa	CDR3nt
TRBV5-6	TRBJ2-3	17	.	TRBD1	CASSSGGGGASTDTQYF	TGTGCCAGCAGCTCAGGGGGCGGAGGGGCTAGCACAGATACGCAGTATTTT
TRBV15	TRBJ2-1	17	.	TRBD1	CATSREAPGQGPHEQFF	TGTGCCACCAGCAGAGAGGCCCCGGGACAGGGGCCCCATGAGCAGTTCTTC
TRBV7-2	TRBJ2-5	12	.	.	CASSLWAETQYF	TGTGCCAGCAGCTTATGGGCGGAGACCCAGTACTTC
TRBV5-1	TRBJ2-6	16	.	TRBD1	CASGQGAPSGANVLTF	TGCGCCAGCGGACAGGGGGCGCCCTCTGGGGCCAACGTCCTGACTTTC
TRBV18	TRBJ2-1	15	.	.	CASSPMGGALDEQFF	TGTGCCAGCTCACCAATGGGGGGCGCCTTAGATGAGCAGTTCTTC
TRBV2	TRBJ2-3	16	.	TRBD2	CASSEARLASTDTQYF	TGTGCCAGCAGTGAAGCACGACTAGCTAGCACAGATACGCAGTATTTT
TRBV9	TRBJ2-1	15	.	TRBD2	CASSVAAGGTNEQFF	TGTGCCAGCAGCGTAGCAGCGGGGGGAACCAATGAGCAGTTCTTC
TRBV11-2	TRBJ2-1	16	.	.	CASRPLSGASYNEQFF	TGTGCCAGCCGACCCCTCTCGGGGGCATCCTACAATGAGCAGTTCTTC
TRBV6-5	TRBJ2-7	14	once	TRBD1	CASSLDRVNAEQYF	TGTGCCAGCAGTTTAGACAGGGTGAACGCCGAGCAGTACTTC
TRBV7-8	TRBJ1-4	13	.	.	CASSLGQLEKLFF	TGTGCCAGCAGTCTCGGACAGCTTGAAAAACTGTTTTTT
TRBV6-1	TRBJ2-1	14	.	.	CASSSLGAYNEQFF	TGTGCCAGCAGTTCCCTAGGAGCGTACAATGAGCAGTTCTTC
TRBV7-9	TRBJ2-1	16	.	.	CASSSKGERQDNEQFF	TGTGCCAGCAGTTCCAAAGGGGAAAGGCAAGACAATGAGCAGTTCTTC
TRBV27	TRBJ1-2	13	.	.	CASSTGGGDGYTF	TGTGCCAGCAGTACCGGGGGAGGGGACGGCTACACCTTC
TRBV6-1	TRBJ1-1	15	.	.	CASSEPGRLNTEAFF	TGTGCCAGCAGTGAGCCGGGACGCCTGAACACTGAAGCTTTCTTT
TRBV18	TRBJ1-1	13	.	TRBD1	CASSRTGVTEAFF	TGTGCCAGCTCACGAACAGGGGTCACTGAAGCTTTCTTT
TRBV5-1	TRBJ2-7	17	few	TRBD2	CASIFKASGGANYEQYF	TGCGCCAGCATTTTCAAGGCTAGCGGGGGGGCCAACTACGAGCAGTACTTC
TRBV5-4	TRBJ1-6	18	.	.	CASSSDPPGRRWVSPLHF	TGTGCCAGCAGCTCTGACCCGCCGGGACGTCGTTGGGTTTCACCCCTCCACTTT
TRBV28	TRBJ1-1	15	.	TRBD1	CASSLPQGGTTEAFF	TGTGCCAGCAGTTTACCCCAGGGGGGGACCACTGAAGCTTTCTTT
TRBV5-1	TRBJ2-4	15	.	.	CASSLVRQGANIQYF	TGCGCCAGCAGCTTGGTCAGGCAGGGCGCAAACATTCAGTACTTC
TRBV28	TRBJ2-5	13	.	.	CASRWTIQETQYF	TGTGCCAGCAGGTGGACAATCCAAGAGACCCAGTACTTC
TRBV13	TRBJ1-2	18	.	TRBD1	CASSLGIFRGQFNHGYTF	TGTGCCAGCAGCTTAGGAATTTTCCGGGGACAGTTCAACCATGGCTACACCTTC
TRBV4-1	TRBJ2-6	17	few	TRBD1	CASSQGFTGAGANVLTF	TGCGCCAGCAGCCAAGGCTTTACAGGGGCTGGGGCCAACGTCCTGACTTTC
TRBV19	TRBJ1-6	13	.	.	CASSIRTDSPLHF	TGTGCCAGTAGTATCCGGACAGATTCACCCCTCCACTTT
TRBV14	TRBJ2-7	13	.	.	CASSQNGPYEQYF	TGTGCCAGCAGCCAGAACGGGCCCTACGAGCAGTACTTC
TRBV18	TRBJ2-5	18	.	TRBD2	CASSPYRTSGQGGETQYF	TGTGCCAGCTCACCGTACAGGACTAGCGGACAAGGGGGGGAGACCCAGTACTTC
TRBV27	TRBJ1-2	12	.	TRBD1	CATSSNRGGYTF	TGTGCCACCAGTTCCAACAGGGGAGGCTACACCTTC
TRBV5-1	TRBJ2-5	14	.	.	CASSPDPPGETQYF	TGCGCCAGCAGCCCCGACCCCCCGGGGGAGACCCAGTACTTC
TRBV5-1	TRBJ2-1	12	.	.	CASSSTRDEQFF	TGCGCCAGCAGTTCCACTCGGGATGAGCAGTTCTTC
TRBV10-2	TRBJ1-5	14	.	.	CASRSTGANQPQHF	TGCGCCAGCAGGTCCACAGGAGCGAATCAGCCCCAGCATTTT
TRBV11-3	TRBJ2-7	15	.	TRBD1	CASSLGGGQGYEQYF	TGTGCCAGCAGCTTAGGGGGCGGACAGGGCTACGAGCAGTACTTC
TRBV19	TRBJ2-1	12	.	.	CASNRANNEQFF	TGTGCCAGTAACAGGGCTAACAATGAGCAGTTCTTC
TRBV2	TRBJ2-5	12	.	.	CASSAVWETQYF	TGTGCCAGCAGCGCCGTTTGGGAGACCCAGTACTTC
TRBV19	TRBJ1-5	16	.	.	CASSNKGGDGNQPQHF	TGTGCCAGTAGCAACAAGGGGGGCGACGGCAATCAGCCCCAGCATTTT
TRBV23-1	TRBJ2-7	20	.	TRBD1	CASSQPPRDRVPSSSYEQYF	TGCGCCAGCAGTCAACCCCCCCGGGACAGGGTCCCCTCTAGCTCCTACGAGCAGTACTTC
TRBV10-3	TRBJ1-2	14	.	.	CATSDILRGYGYTF	TGTGCCACCTCGGACATCCTCCGGGGCTATGGCTACACCTTC